The source of this T cell receptor (beta chain) is a study of control samples from healthy donors and cancer patients. Generated by immunoSEQ multiplex PCR, the TCRdb table keeps only in-frame clones and is missing some. The sample has 150,000 to 200,000 clones, approximately 93% seen once. The length of the CDR3 is 13 residues. CDR1 and CDR2 from the germline V gene are SQVTM and ANQGSEA. The J segment lost 5 bases and the V segment lost 5 bases, leaving 6 bases of the junction unmatched. The chain couples TRBV29-1 to TRBJ2-7, with 10 nucleotides matching TRBD1. The sequence came from a woman between 40 and 50 years old in good health. The material sequenced was blood. Here the CDR3 reads CSVMGQGPHEQYF. In DNA form, the CDR3 reads TGCAGCGTTATGGGACAGGGGCCCCACGAGCAGTACTTC.